This TCR beta chain emerged from a study of T cells after yellow fever vaccination. Study-level results: It was a weaker secondary response, yet one that peaked faster, at day 5 versus 15.

This clonotype was seen more than once but under ten times. Its cognate antigen is unknown. From germline, CDR1 is LGHDT and CDR2 YNNKEL (reference sequence). This CDR3 region has 18 residues. V was cut by 5 bases and J by 9 bases, with 28 bases left in between. TCRdb processed the 5' RACE reads anew with MiXCR; each CDR3 protein has one entry. The sample records some 500,000 distinct CDR3 sequences, roughly 13% being singletons. The TCR originated in a man aged 25 to 40 who received the YFV17D yellow fever vaccine. Sequencing was performed on PBMCs, taken on the day of the yellow fever booster vaccination. The chain joins TRBV3-1 to TRBJ2-2; D ambiguous. For the CDR3, the DNA is TGTGCCAGCAGCATGACCGTCCCGAACCAGCTGACTCGAAGGGAGCTGTTTTTT. Its translation: CASSMTVPNQLTRRELFF.